The sequence of this T cell receptor beta chain was determined in a study of blood T cell repertoires in COVID-19. Overall study: Samples taken during acute and convalescent COVID-19 were collected in the United States, Italy and Spain.

V was shortened by 6 bases and J by 5 bases, with 16 bases between the two germline ends. From germline, CDR1 is MDHEN and CDR2 SYDVKM. CDR3 size: 14 residues. Participant-reported clinical history was the basis for cohort assignment. TCRdb's table, derived via immunoSEQ multiplex PCR, lists solely in-frame clones and lacks some. This table holds approximately 260,000 clones, 87% found once. The sequenced material came from PBMCs or T cells enriched from blood (not recorded which). The origin of this receptor is a woman in her twenties or thirties with acute COVID-19. V usage is TRBV28 and J usage is TRBJ2-5, with a weak D call TRBD2 (5 bases). CDR3 sequence (DNA): TGTGCCAGCAGCCAACGGAGGCGTGGTGAGACCCAGTACTTC. It encodes CASSQRRRGETQYF.